This TCR beta chain was retrieved from a study of Graves' ophthalmopathy and Graves' hyperthyroidism. Investigators amplified TCR beta CDR3 regions from RNA transcripts. First-round RT-PCR used HTBI primers; second-round multiplex PCR followed. MiXCR, run by TCRdb on the multiplex PCR reads, gives a single entry per CDR3 protein. The sample contains roughly 170,000 distinct CDR3 sequences, 39% of which appear only once. Whole-study results and caveats: Appearing in blood as well were most expanded thyroid clonotypes above 0.001 frequency.

A note on this clonotype: Its antigen is still unknown.

There are 16 residues in the CDR3. The germline gives CDR1 MDHEN, CDR2 SYDVKM. V lost 3 bases to trimming and J lost 7 bases; unmatched junction nucleotides: 12. Specimen: peripheral blood. The source of this sequence is a man aged 25 to 40 with Graves' ophthalmopathy. The chain couples TRBV28 to TRBJ2-4, with TRBD1 matching over 7 bases. The CDR3 is CASSLVDKGARNIQYF. CDR3 sequence (DNA): TGTGCCAGCAGTTTGGTGGATAAGGGGGCGAGGAACATTCAGTACTTC.